This T cell receptor (beta chain) stems from a study of spatial heterogeneity in lung cancer. General observations from the study: Tumor mutation count correlated with how many alpha and beta TCRs expanded intratumorally.

A note on this clonotype: Its antigen is unidentified.

Single TCR cDNA molecules each had their own unique molecular identifier. TCRdb itself ran the 5' RACE reads through MiXCR, one entry per CDR3 protein. The table records several thousand distinct CDR3 sequences, 9.5% to 12% of them present only once. Noted time point: sample taken at primary tumor resection. Unsorted whole RNA from tumor, nontumor lung or frozen PBMC underwent sequencing. CDR1 and CDR2 (germline): MNHEY, SVGEGT. The CDR3 consists of 13 residues. The V end lost 9 bases, the J end lost 4 bases, and 14 bases lay between the germline ends. The chain couples TRBV6-2 or TRBV6-3 to TRBJ2-3, with a possible D match to TRBD2 (5 bases). Sequencing was performed on lung tumor tissue, taken at surgery. The TCR comes from a female donor with early-stage non-small cell lung cancer. The CDR3, as DNA: TGTGCCAGTGTCAACCGGGGAGCAGATACGCAGTATTTT. Translated: CASVNRGADTQYF.